Below are 22 T cell receptor beta chains sequenced from a single sample in a study of response to subunit inactivated influenza vaccine. TCRdb passed the RT-PCR reads through MiXCR, listing each CDR3 protein once. Of about 240,000 distinct CDR3 sequences in the sample, 12% were seen once. Sequencing was performed on non-naive T cells sorted from PBMCs, taken around 15 days before vaccination. Receptors originate from a man aged 45-65 years who received an inactivated influenza vaccine.

The sample holds a few counts of this clonotype. CDR3 sequence: CASSSGRTYNEQFF. DNA for the CDR3: TGTGCCAGCAGCTCCGGGCGTACTTACAATGAGCAGTTCTTC. This chain links TRBV7-9 with TRBJ2-1; D gene ambiguous. Trimming took off 4 bases at V and 4 bases at J, with 11 bases between the two ends. This CDR3 is 14 amino acids long. The germline V gene has CDR1 SEHNR and CDR2 FQNEAQ (reference sequence).

This clonotype turned up a few times. The chain employs TRBV5-1 and TRBJ1-2; TRBD1 might be the D (5 bases). The CDR3 loop spans 13 amino acids. V was shortened by 3 bases and J by 3 bases, with 9 bases between the two germline ends. Germline V CDR1 and CDR2: SGHRS, YFSETQ. The CDR3 DNA is TGCGCCAGCAGCTCTCTGGGGGACTATGGCTACACCTTC. Amino acids: CASSSLGDYGYTF.

This chain joins TRBV6-5 and TRBJ1-3; the D is unclear. The CDR3 is 15 residues long. V lost 2 bases and J lost 8, with 16 bases in between. Germline CDR1 reads MNHEY; CDR2 reads SVGAGI. The CDR3 nucleotides read TGTGCCAGCAGTTACGGTGTTGCGAGGGAGGACACCATATATTTT. Amino acid sequence: CASSYGVAREDTIYF.

This clonotype came up many times. The gene calls are TRBV27 and TRBJ1-5, with TRBD1 matching 9 bases. This CDR3 spans 15 amino acids. Germline values: CDR1 MNHEY, CDR2 SMNVEV (reference sequence). J gave up 2 bases and V 4 bases, and 3 bases lay outside the gene matches. For the CDR3, the DNA is TGTGCCAGCAGTTGGGGACAGGGAGGCAATCAGCCCCAGCATTTT. Translating gives CASSWGQGGNQPQHF.

This clonotype came up many times. The genes are TRBV5-1 and TRBJ1-2; 7 nucleotides match TRBD1. J was trimmed by 4 bases and V by 0 bases; bases with no gene match: 3. The germline CDR1 and CDR2 sequences are SGHRS and YFSETQ. This CDR3 has 14 amino acids. The CDR3: CASSLGSGGYGYTF. The CDR3 DNA sequence: TGCGCCAGCAGCTTGGGATCAGGGGGCTATGGCTACACCTTC. The entire variable domain, with the rest obtained from reference TRBV5-1 and TRBJ1-2, is as follows: KAGVTQTPRYLIKTRGQQVTLSCSPISGHRSVSWYQQTPGQGLQFLFEYFSETQRNKGNFPGRFSGRQFSNSRSEMNVSTLELGDSALYLCASSLGSGGYGYTFGSGTRLTVV.

The rearrangement links TRBV20-1 to TRBJ1-5; D is unresolved. In germline, CDR1 is DFQATT, CDR2 SNEGSKA (reference sequence). The CDR3 is 13 amino acids. The germline V and J ends were trimmed by 1 base and 3 bases, with 7 bases remaining between them. CDR3 coding DNA: TGCAGTGCTAGAGTGCAGCCCAATCAGCCCCAGCATTTT. Amino acid sequence: CSARVQPNQPQHF.

This clonotype was observed a handful of times. The V gene is TRBV10-3, the J gene TRBJ1-6, with D unresolved. V was cut by 0 bases and J by 9 bases, with 9 bases left in between. CDR3 size: 14 residues. Per the germline V gene, CDR1 is ENHRY and CDR2 is SYGVKD. CDR3 residues: CAISESGKSSPLHF. CDR3 sequence (DNA): TGTGCCATCAGTGAGTCCGGAAAAAGTTCACCCCTCCACTTT.

The chain links TRBV12-3 or TRBV12-4 to TRBJ1-3; D unresolved. This CDR3 has 15 amino acids. Trimming took off 5 bases at V and 0 bases at J, with 11 bases between the two ends. CDR3 protein: CASSTDGSSGNTIYF. CDR3 DNA sequence: TGTGCCAGCAGTACTGACGGCAGCTCTGGAAACACCATATATTTT.

This clonotype was counted at least ten times. V is TRBV7-9 and J is TRBJ2-2; D is possibly TRBD2 (5 bases). The germline V and J ends were trimmed by 0 bases and 3 bases, with 11 bases remaining between them. This CDR3 is built from 16 residues. Germline V gene lookup returns CDR1 SEHNR and CDR2 FQNEAQ (reference sequence). CDR3: CASSLAEEGDTGELFF. In DNA, the CDR3 is TGTGCCAGCAGCTTAGCGGAAGAGGGTGACACCGGGGAGCTGTTTTTT.

The chain joins TRBV3-1 to TRBJ2-3; D gene ambiguous. V gave up 0 bases and J gave up 9 bases, with 7 bases separating them. Germline CDR1 reads LGHDT; CDR2 reads YNNKEL (reference sequence). This CDR3 is built from 12 residues. The CDR3 sequence: CASSQDLGTQYF. In DNA, the CDR3 is TGTGCCAGCAGCCAAGATCTCGGAACGCAGTATTTT.

This clonotype came up a few times. J is TRBJ1-1 and V is TRBV5-5, with unresolved D. This CDR3 is built from 14 residues. Trimming shortened V by 4 bases and J by 5 bases, and 15 bases separated the two germline ends. Germline V gene data show CDR1 as SGHKS and CDR2 as YYEKEE (reference sequence). The DNA for the CDR3 is TGTGCCAGCAGCCCGGTACGAACGGGAACTGAAGCTTTCTTT. As protein: CASSPVRTGTEAFF.

This clonotype was counted between two and nine times. This sequence joins TRBV30 and TRBJ1-5; 7 positions agree with TRBD1. This CDR3 is built from 15 residues. CDR1 and CDR2 (germline): GTSNPN, SVGIG (reference sequence). The ends lost 2 bases at V and 5 bases at J; junction bases unmatched: 9. The CDR3 region has the DNA TGTGCCTGGAGTCCTGGGACAGTAGCGGATCAGCCCCAGCATTTT. Its translation is CAWSPGTVADQPQHF.

The chain has TRBV10-3 and TRBJ1-3; D is uncertain. CDR1 and CDR2 from the germline V gene are ENHRY and SYGVKD. With 3 bases removed from V and 3 bases from J, the gap between germline ends came to 15 bases. The CDR3 length is 16 residues. This CDR3 is CAISDPAEGLGNTIYF. CDR3 coding DNA: TGTGCCATCAGTGACCCCGCGGAGGGCCTTGGAAACACCATATATTTT.

This clonotype was counted many times. The chain joins TRBV10-3 to TRBJ1-6; 7 positions match TRBD1. V shed 6 bases and J 5 bases; nucleotides not matched to a gene: 7. Germline values: CDR1 ENHRY, CDR2 SYGVKD. This CDR3 is built from 15 residues. The CDR3 DNA reads as TGTGCCATCAGCCCCGGGACAGAAAATAATTCACCCCTCCACTTT. Translating gives CAISPGTENNSPLHF.

This clonotype has more than one count but fewer than ten. The CDR3 reads CASSFSQGETQYF. CDR3 nucleotide sequence: TGTGCCAGCAGTTTTAGCCAGGGCGAGACCCAGTACTTC. The rearrangement links TRBV12-3 or TRBV12-4 to TRBJ2-5; TRBD1 might be the D (5 bases). The ends were cut back, 3 bases at V and 5 bases at J, with 10 bases in the middle. The CDR3 extends over 13 amino acids.

This clonotype occurred many times. CDR3 sequence (DNA): TGCGCCAGCAGCGGAGACGGGACACACGCGTTTTTT. Translating it yields CASSGDGTHAFF. The V gene is TRBV5-1, the J gene TRBJ2-2, with TRBD1 as a possible D gene (6 bases). This CDR3 is 12 amino acids long. CDR1 and CDR2 from the germline V gene are SGHRS and YFSETQ. V gave up 4 bases and J gave up 16 bases, with 17 bases separating them.

The chain links TRBV3-1 to TRBJ2-1; D is possibly TRBD2 (6 bases). The germline gives CDR1 LGHDT, CDR2 YNNKEL (reference sequence). The CDR3 has 16 residues. V lost 4 bases and J 1 base, leaving 14 bases between the germline ends. For the CDR3, the DNA is TGTGCCAGCAGCCGCAAAACGGGGGTATCCTACAATGAGCAGTTCTTC. This sequence encodes CASSRKTGVSYNEQFF.

The gene calls are TRBV28 and TRBJ1-1; no clear D. The V gene lost 5 bases and the J gene lost 3 bases, with 13 bases spanning the gap. The CDR3 is 14 residues long. Looked up from germline, CDR1 is MDHEN and CDR2 is SYDVKM. CDR3 in DNA: TGTGCCAGCAGTAATGGTTTTGGGTACACTGAAGCTTTCTTT. Translation: CASSNGFGYTEAFF.

This clonotype was recorded many times. The chain recombines TRBV9 with TRBJ1-1; 7 bases match TRBD1. Germline loops: CDR1 SGDLS, CDR2 YYNGEE. V trimming: 4 bases; J trimming: 4 bases; junction bases outside the gene matches: 10. CDR3 size: 15 residues. The CDR3 sequence: CASSPRGTATTEAFF. CDR3 sequence (DNA): TGTGCCAGCAGCCCGAGAGGGACAGCAACCACTGAAGCTTTCTTT.

At least ten counts were recorded for this clonotype. At one end the junction does not follow the germline gene, possibly because of a read error. The CDR3 nucleotides read TGTGCCAGCAAAGATACGCAGTATTTT. This encodes CASKDTQYF. The rearrangement joins TRBV25-1 to TRBJ2-3; unclear D gene. Per germline, CDR1 MGHDK and CDR2 SYGVNS. The CDR3 loop spans 9 amino acids.

In this sample, this clonotype turned up a few times. The CDR3 sequence is CASSFWGAQHYGYTF. The DNA of the CDR3 is TGTGCCAGCAGTTTTTGGGGGGCCCAGCACTATGGCTACACCTTC. V is TRBV28 and J is TRBJ1-2, with D possibly being TRBD1 (6 bases). From germline, CDR1 is MDHEN and CDR2 SYDVKM. The CDR3 spans 15 residues. V gave up 3 bases and J gave up 3 bases, with 14 bases separating them.

This clonotype was recorded many times. The gene calls are TRBV7-2 and TRBJ2-7; TRBD1 matches at 9 bases. The V gene's germline CDR1 is SGHTA and CDR2 FQGNSA. This CDR3 is built from 15 residues. V trimming: 5 bases; J trimming: 1 base; junction bases outside the gene matches: 6. CDR3 coding DNA: TGTGCCAGCAGCCCCGGGACAGGGAGGTCCTACGAGCAGTACTTC. This sequence encodes CASSPGTGRSYEQYF. Based on the CDR3 plus reference TRBV7-2 and TRBJ2-7, the full variable domain is GAGVSQSPSNKVTEKGKDVELRCDPISGHTALYWYRQSLGQGLEFLIYFQGNSAPDKSGLPSDRFSAERTGGSVSTLTIQRTQQEDSAVYLCASSPGTGRSYEQYFGPGTRLTVT.